The rows below give T cell receptor beta chains drawn from one sample of a study of blood T cell repertoires in COVID-19. TCRdb keeps only in-frame clones here, not all; method: immunoSEQ multiplex PCR. The sample holds about 160,000 clones, 84% seen once. The sequencing input was peripheral blood. Receptors originate from a man between 65 and 85 years old with acute or convalescent COVID-19. Both conserved end residues are part of each CDR3. D genes are given only for firm matches. Clone size is stated in some rows and not others, as once, few, many or a class when expanded.

cdr3_aa cdr3_nt d_call clone_size j_call v_call
CASTPGQGPRGYTF TGTGCCAGCACGCCTGGACAGGGGCCGAGAGGCTACACCTTC TRBD1 NA TRBJ1-2 TRBV6-5
CASSPQGTEENIQYF TGTGCCAGCAGCCCGCAGGGGACAGAAGAAAACATTCAGTACTTC TRBD1 NA TRBJ2-4 TRBV7-3
CASSPRQGTGEQYF TGCGCCAGCAGCCCAAGACAGGGGACCGGCGAGCAGTACTTC TRBD1 few TRBJ2-7 TRBV5-1
CAWSVGGNQPQHF TGTGCCTGGAGTGTAGGGGGCAATCAGCCCCAGCATTTT NA once TRBJ1-5 TRBV30
CASSVATGINEKLFF TGTGCCAGCAGCGTAGCGACAGGGATTAATGAAAAACTGTTTTTT TRBD1 NA TRBJ1-4 TRBV9
CSALRTGSGNTIYF TGCAGCGCTCTCCGAACAGGCTCTGGAAACACCATATATTTT NA NA TRBJ1-3 TRBV29-1
CASSARDRGTWNTGELFF TGCGCCAGCAGCGCCCGGGACAGGGGCACCTGGAACACCGGGGAGCTGTTTTTT TRBD1 NA TRBJ2-2 TRBV5-1
CASSKGQGLSSYEQYF TGTGCCAGTAGTAAGGGACAGGGGTTAAGCTCCTACGAGCAGTACTTC TRBD1 once TRBJ2-7 TRBV19
CASSLADKNTEAFF TGTGCCAGCAGTTTGGCAGATAAGAACACTGAAGCTTTCTTT NA once TRBJ1-1 TRBV28
CASSLNTGELFF TGTGCCAGCAGCCTTAACACCGGGGAGCTGTTTTTT NA NA TRBJ2-2 TRBV7-6
CASSLGLAVGGTQYF TGTGCCAGCAGTTTAGGGTTAGCGGTGGGGGGGACCCAGTACTTC NA NA TRBJ2-5 TRBV28
CASSFGDRDYGYTF TGTGCCAGCAGCTTTGGCGACAGAGACTATGGCTACACCTTC NA NA TRBJ1-2 TRBV5-4
CAWSLGLAGGRGTDTQYF TGTGCCTGGAGTCTAGGGCTAGCGGGGGGGCGAGGCACAGATACGCAGTATTTT TRBD2 once TRBJ2-3 TRBV30
CASSLTGSGGAQNTQYF TGTGCCAGCAGCTTAACAGGTAGCGGGGGAGCCCAGAATACGCAGTATTTT TRBD2 NA TRBJ2-3 TRBV9
CASSPGTASYEQYF TGTGCCAGTAGTCCCGGGACAGCGAGCTACGAGCAGTACTTC TRBD1 NA TRBJ2-7 TRBV19
CASSLAGGGELFF TGTGCCAGCAGCTTAGCCGGGGGCGGGGAGCTGTTTTTT NA few TRBJ2-2 TRBV7-9
CASSEWTVEQYF TGTGCCAGCAGTGAATGGACAGTCGAGCAGTACTTC NA NA TRBJ2-7 TRBV6-1
CASSLTGQGAVTGELFF TGTGCCAGCAGCTTAACGGGGCAGGGGGCAGTCACCGGGGAGCTGTTTTTT TRBD1 NA TRBJ2-2 TRBV7-3
CASSQDQASGRPPAIF TGTGCCAGCAGCCAAGATCAGGCTAGCGGGAGGCCCCCCGCGATCTTC TRBD2 NA TRBJ2-1 TRBV4-2
CASSQGHKGGNEQFF TGTGCCAGCAGCCAGGGACATAAAGGCGGCAATGAGCAGTTCTTC NA NA TRBJ2-1 TRBV3-1/TRBV3-2
CASSFGRGFDGYTF TGTGCCAGCAGCTTTGGCAGGGGGTTCGATGGCTACACCTTC TRBD1 NA TRBJ1-2 TRBV5-4
CASSPDRNEQFF TGCGCCAGCAGCCCGGACAGGAATGAGCAGTTCTTC TRBD1 NA TRBJ2-1 TRBV5-1
CASSSIRGGGTDTQYF TGTGCCAGCAGCTCCATCCGGGGGGGTGGGACAGATACGCAGTATTTT TRBD2 few TRBJ2-3 TRBV7-8
CSASYRATGELFF TGCAGTGCTAGTTACAGGGCCACCGGGGAGCTGTTTTTT NA NA TRBJ2-2 TRBV20-1
CASSPPAQGSSGNTIYF TGTGCCAGCAGTCCTCCGGCCCAAGGGAGCTCTGGAAACACCATATATTTT NA NA TRBJ1-3 TRBV7-2
CASSRLAGGRPYEQYF TGTGCCAGCAGCCGACTAGCGGGGGGGCGTCCGTACGAGCAGTACTTC TRBD2 NA TRBJ2-7 TRBV11-2
CASSFRGNYGYTF TGTGCCAGCAGTTTCAGGGGCAACTATGGCTACACCTTC NA few TRBJ1-2 TRBV27
CASRTPAGSNQPQHF TGTGCCAGCAGGACCCCCGCAGGTAGCAATCAGCCCCAGCATTTT NA NA TRBJ1-5 TRBV6-5
CASSTVQGRLMNTEAFF TGTGCCAGCAGTACCGTACAGGGGCGATTAATGAACACTGAAGCTTTCTTT TRBD1 few TRBJ1-1 TRBV6-2/TRBV6-3
CASSFGQGASPLHF TGTGCCAGCAGTTTTGGACAGGGTGCTTCACCCCTCCACTTT TRBD1 once TRBJ1-6 TRBV27
CASSGQVGRRETQYF TGTGCCAGCAGCGGCCAGGTGGGGCGAAGAGAGACCCAGTACTTC NA NA TRBJ2-5 TRBV9
CASSPTGTSVYEQYF TGTGCCAGCAGTCCGACCGGGACTAGCGTCTACGAGCAGTACTTC TRBD2 NA TRBJ2-7 TRBV27
CASSPVARGAGNTIYF TGTGCCAGCAGCCCAGTCGCACGGGGGGCTGGAAACACCATATATTTT NA NA TRBJ1-3 TRBV3-1/TRBV3-2
CAWSVPATANYGYTF TGTGCCTGGAGTGTACCGGCCACAGCTAACTATGGCTACACCTTC NA NA TRBJ1-2 TRBV30
CASSATGLNTEAFF TGCGCCAGCAGCGCGACAGGGTTGAACACTGAAGCTTTCTTT TRBD1 few TRBJ1-1 TRBV5-1
CASSQANPTGQETQYF TGTGCCAGCAGCCAAGCTAATCCGACAGGGCAAGAGACCCAGTACTTC TRBD1 NA TRBJ2-5 TRBV4-2
CASRGGTGSSQRPNEQFF TGTGCCAGCAGGGGCGGGACAGGGTCTTCCCAGAGACCTAATGAGCAGTTCTTC TRBD1 once TRBJ2-1 TRBV9
CATGGFTYNEQFF TGTGCCACAGGGGGTTTTACCTACAATGAGCAGTTCTTC TRBD1 NA TRBJ2-1 TRBV6-5
CASSVAGEGGEQFF TGCGCCAGCAGTGTAGCGGGAGAAGGAGGTGAGCAGTTCTTC TRBD2 NA TRBJ2-1 TRBV10-1
CSAPTSAKQFF TGCAGTGCACCAACTAGCGCCAAGCAGTTCTTC TRBD2 NA TRBJ2-1 TRBV20-1
CASSGTAKETQHF TGTGCCAGCTCCGGGACAGCAAAAGAGACCCAGCATTTT TRBD1 NA TRBJ1-5 TRBV18
CASSGRAGRLETQYF TGTGCCAGTAGTGGCCGAGCGGGGCGTTTGGAGACCCAGTACTTC TRBD2 NA TRBJ2-5 TRBV19
CASSLGAGVNYEQYF TGTGCTAGCAGCTTAGGGGCAGGGGTTAACTACGAGCAGTACTTC NA NA TRBJ2-7 TRBV7-7
CASSLPWTGHEQYF TGTGCCAGCAGCCTACCTTGGACAGGGCACGAGCAGTACTTC TRBD1 NA TRBJ2-7 TRBV11-2
CASSPSPGTVNYGYTF TGTGCCAGCAGTCCAAGTCCCGGGACAGTAAACTATGGCTACACCTTC TRBD1 NA TRBJ1-2 TRBV28
CASSHGQGYSPLHF TGTGCCAGCAGCCATGGACAGGGCTATTCACCCCTCCACTTT TRBD1 NA TRBJ1-6 TRBV3-1/TRBV3-2
CASSLSYSQETQYF TGTGCCAGCAGCTTAAGTTACAGCCAAGAGACCCAGTACTTC NA NA TRBJ2-5 TRBV7-9
CASSARDRVRTEAFF TGTGCCAGCAGCGCGCGGGACAGGGTTCGGACTGAAGCTTTCTTT TRBD1 NA TRBJ1-1 TRBV7-8
CASAGDTYEQYF TGTGCCAGTGCCGGGGATACCTACGAGCAGTACTTC NA few TRBJ2-7 TRBV19
CASSEAPLAGAKQFF TGTGCCAGCAGCGAAGCCCCACTAGCGGGAGCTAAGCAGTTCTTC TRBD2 NA TRBJ2-1 TRBV11-2
CASSLKFDRGRTIDTGELFF TGCGCCAGCAGCTTGAAGTTCGATAGGGGGCGCACAATAGACACCGGGGAGCTGTTTTTT TRBD1 NA TRBJ2-2 TRBV5-1
CASSFQETSYGYTF TGTGCCAGTAGTTTTCAGGAAACGAGCTATGGCTACACCTTC NA NA TRBJ1-2 TRBV19
CASRSPGQGVRPLHF TGTGCCAGCAGATCTCCGGGACAGGGGGTGAGGCCCCTCCACTTT TRBD1 once TRBJ1-6 TRBV6-6
CASSPRTGGTHEQYF TGTGCCAGCAGCCCCCGGACAGGGGGGACACACGAGCAGTACTTC TRBD1 NA TRBJ2-7 TRBV9
CASGGTASYNEQFF TGTGCCAGTGGCGGGACAGCCTCCTACAATGAGCAGTTCTTC NA NA TRBJ2-1 TRBV19